A single sample is the source of the 11 T cell receptor beta chains below, sequenced in a study of blood T cell repertoires in COVID-19. Using immunoSEQ multiplex PCR, the repertoire was profiled, and TCRdb retains in-frame clones only, with some absent. Among 150,000 or so clones listed, about 89% were seen once. Sequenced material: peripheral blood. These receptors were taken from a man in his 60s with COVID-19, enrolled during active disease.

This clone was detected only once. J is TRBJ2-5 and V is TRBV11-2; TRBD2 matches 12 bases. Unmatched junction bases numbered 7, after V lost 4 bases and J lost 4 bases. The CDR3 covers 16 residues. The V gene's germline CDR1 is SGHAT and CDR2 FQNNGV. CDR3 amino acids: CASSSASGGAGETQYF. The CDR3 bases are TGTGCCAGCAGCTCCGCTAGCGGGGGGGCCGGAGAGACCCAGTACTTC.

The V call is TRBV6-2 or TRBV6-3, the J call TRBJ1-4, with 8 bases matching TRBD1. V was pared by 0 bases and J by 7 bases, with 7 bases of the junction left unmatched. CDR1 is MNHEY, CDR2 SVGEGT, per germline. This CDR3 comprises 16 residues. CDR3 region: CASSYSSLDRGEKLFF. CDR3 DNA: TGTGCCAGCAGTTACTCGAGTCTTGACAGGGGTGAAAAACTGTTTTTT.

The chain combines TRBV24-1 with TRBJ2-3; D is perhaps TRBD1 (6 bases). V lost 4 bases and J lost 8, with 21 bases in between. Germline CDR1 KGHDR, CDR2 SFDVKD. The CDR3 totals 16 residues. CDR3 DNA: TGTGCCACCAGTGAAGGTGGAGCTCAGGGGATGAGTACGCAGTATTTT. It translates to CATSEGGAQGMSTQYF.

This chain joins TRBV27 and TRBJ1-2; perhaps TRBD1 as D (6 bases). The CDR3 runs to 14 residues. The V and J ends lost 8 bases and 8 bases respectively, with 21 bases between them. Germline CDR1 reads MNHEY; CDR2 reads SMNVEV (reference sequence). The CDR3 here is CASAGVGGWRGYTF. In nucleotides, the CDR3 is TGTGCCAGCGCTGGAGTTGGGGGCTGGAGAGGCTACACCTTC.

This chain uses TRBV11-2 with TRBJ1-4, with a weak D call TRBD1 (6 bases). V lost 6 bases and J lost 5, with 16 bases in between. The CDR3 covers 15 residues. The germline V gene encodes CDR1 SGHAT and CDR2 FQNNGV. The DNA of the CDR3 is TGTGCCAGCAGTTTGTCCCAGGGGTTCAATGAAAAACTGTTTTTT. Its protein product is CASSLSQGFNEKLFF. Supplemented by reference TRBV11-2 and TRBJ1-4, the full variable domain reads EAGVAQSPRYKIIEKRQSVAFWCNPISGHATLYWYQQILGQGPKLLIQFQNNGVVDDSQLPKDRFSAERLKGVDSTLKIQPAKLEDSAVYLCASSLSQGFNEKLFFGSGTQLSVL.

The chain uses TRBV15 and TRBJ1-2, with a possible D match to TRBD1 (5 bases). With 0 bases removed from V and 4 bases from J, the gap between germline ends came to 9 bases. The CDR3 is 14 amino acids. CDR1 and CDR2 (germline): LNHNV, YYDKDF (reference sequence). In nucleotides, the CDR3 is TGTGCCACCAGCAGAGAGTTACAGGCCTATGGCTACACCTTC. It encodes CATSRELQAYGYTF.

CDR3 nucleotides: TGTGCCAGCAGCGCTGGACAGGGTAGCGGGGAGCTGTTTTTT. This codes for CASSAGQGSGELFF. V is TRBV5-4 and J is TRBJ2-2, with TRBD1 matching 8 bases. J lost 7 bases, V lost 4 bases, and 6 bases had no gene match. The germline V gene encodes CDR1 SGHNT and CDR2 YYREEE (reference sequence). The CDR3 has 14 amino acids.

The chain has TRBV18 and TRBJ2-5; 14 nucleotides match TRBD2. The V gene end was trimmed by 1 base and the J gene end by 1 base; junction bases not matched to a gene: 2. CDR1 is KGHSH and CDR2 is LQKENI in the germline V gene. The CDR3 is made up of 17 amino acids. The CDR3 bases are TGTGCCAGCTCACCACGCGGACTAGCGGGGGGCCAAGAGACCCAGTACTTC. This sequence encodes CASSPRGLAGGQETQYF.

This chain connects TRBV28 to TRBJ1-3, with D possibly being TRBD1 (6 bases). The CDR3 loop spans 17 amino acids. Looked up from germline, CDR1 is MDHEN and CDR2 is SYDVKM. V was clipped by 3 bases and J by 4 bases, with 19 bases between them. The CDR3 bases are TGTGCCAGCAGTTTTCTTCCCGGGGGGCGTTTAGGAAACACCATATATTTT. Its translation: CASSFLPGGRLGNTIYF.

The V and J genes are TRBV27 and TRBJ2-5; 8 positions match TRBD1. From germline, CDR1 is MNHEY and CDR2 SMNVEV (reference sequence). With V trimmed by 6 bases and J by 5 bases, 2 bases remained unmatched. The CDR3 loop spans 12 amino acids. The CDR3 region is CASRRDRETQYF. The CDR3 nucleotides read TGTGCCAGCAGAAGGGACAGGGAGACCCAGTACTTC.

The chain couples TRBV4-3 to TRBJ1-1; perhaps TRBD1 as D (6 bases). From germline, CDR1 is LGHNA and CDR2 YSLEER. V was clipped by 0 bases and J by 11 bases, with 10 bases between them. The length of the CDR3 is 12 residues. CDR3 region: CASSQDRGRAFF. The CDR3 coding sequence is TGCGCCAGCAGCCAAGACAGGGGACGTGCTTTCTTT.